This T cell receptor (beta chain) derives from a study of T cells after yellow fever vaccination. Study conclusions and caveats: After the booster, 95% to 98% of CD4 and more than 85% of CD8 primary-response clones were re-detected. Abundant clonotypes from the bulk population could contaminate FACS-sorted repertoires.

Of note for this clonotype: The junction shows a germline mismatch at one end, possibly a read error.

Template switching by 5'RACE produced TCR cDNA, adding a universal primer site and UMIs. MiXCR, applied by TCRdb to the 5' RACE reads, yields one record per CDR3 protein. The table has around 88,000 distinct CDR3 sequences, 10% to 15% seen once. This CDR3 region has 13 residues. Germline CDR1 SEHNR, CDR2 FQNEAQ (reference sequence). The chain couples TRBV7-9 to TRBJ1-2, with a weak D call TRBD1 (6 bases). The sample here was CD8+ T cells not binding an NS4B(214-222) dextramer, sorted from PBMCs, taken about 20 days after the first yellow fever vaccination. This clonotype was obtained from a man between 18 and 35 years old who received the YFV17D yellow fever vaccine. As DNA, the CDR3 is TGTGCCAGCAGCCTAGCCGGGGGCAAAGGCTACACCTTC. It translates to CASSLAGGKGYTF.